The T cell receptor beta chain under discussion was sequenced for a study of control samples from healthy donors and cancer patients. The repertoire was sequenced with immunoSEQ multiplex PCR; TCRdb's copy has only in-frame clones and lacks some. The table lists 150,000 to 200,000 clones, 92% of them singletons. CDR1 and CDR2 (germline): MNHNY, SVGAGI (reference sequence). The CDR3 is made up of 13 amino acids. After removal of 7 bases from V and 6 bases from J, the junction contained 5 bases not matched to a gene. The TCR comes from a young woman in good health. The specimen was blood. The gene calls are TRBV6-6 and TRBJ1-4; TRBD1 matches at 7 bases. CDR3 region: CASTPGTDEKLFF. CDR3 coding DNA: TGTGCCAGCACCCCCGGGACAGATGAAAAACTGTTTTTT.